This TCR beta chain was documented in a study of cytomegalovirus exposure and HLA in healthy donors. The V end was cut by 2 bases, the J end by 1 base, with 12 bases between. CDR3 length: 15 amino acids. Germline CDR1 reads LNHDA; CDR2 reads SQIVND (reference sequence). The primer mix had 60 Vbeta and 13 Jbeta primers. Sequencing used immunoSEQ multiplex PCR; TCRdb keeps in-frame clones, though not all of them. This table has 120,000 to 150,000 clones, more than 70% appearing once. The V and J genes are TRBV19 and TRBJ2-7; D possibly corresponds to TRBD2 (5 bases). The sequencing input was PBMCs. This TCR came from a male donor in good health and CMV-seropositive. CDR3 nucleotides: TGTGCCAGTAGTATATCGGGGTTAGGGTCCTACGAGCAGTACTTC. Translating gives CASSISGLGSYEQYF.